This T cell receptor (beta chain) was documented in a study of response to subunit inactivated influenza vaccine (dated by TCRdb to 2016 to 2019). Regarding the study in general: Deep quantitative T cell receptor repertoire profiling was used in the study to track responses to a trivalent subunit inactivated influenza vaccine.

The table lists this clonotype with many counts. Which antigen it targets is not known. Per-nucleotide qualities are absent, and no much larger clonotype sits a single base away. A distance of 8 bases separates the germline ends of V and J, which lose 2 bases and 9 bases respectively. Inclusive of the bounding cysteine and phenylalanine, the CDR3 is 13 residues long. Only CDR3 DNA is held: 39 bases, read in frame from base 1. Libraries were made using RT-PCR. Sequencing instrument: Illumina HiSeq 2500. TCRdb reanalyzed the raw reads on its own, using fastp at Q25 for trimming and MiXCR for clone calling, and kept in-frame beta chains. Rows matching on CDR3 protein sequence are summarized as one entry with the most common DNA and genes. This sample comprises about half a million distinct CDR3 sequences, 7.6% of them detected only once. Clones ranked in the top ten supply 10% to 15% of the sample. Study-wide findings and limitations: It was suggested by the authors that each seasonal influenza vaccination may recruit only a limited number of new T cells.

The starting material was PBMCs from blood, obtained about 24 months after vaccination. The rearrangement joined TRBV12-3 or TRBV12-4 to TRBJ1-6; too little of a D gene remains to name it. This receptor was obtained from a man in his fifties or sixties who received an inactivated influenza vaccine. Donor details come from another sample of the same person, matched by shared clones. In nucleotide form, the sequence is TGTGCCAGCAGTTTATCAGTGGGTTCACCCCTCCACTTT. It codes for CASSLSVGSPLHF.